This TCR beta chain was recorded in a study of blood T cell repertoires in COVID-19. Germline V gene sequence: CDR1 SGHDT, CDR2 YYEEEE. V shed 2 bases, J shed 7 bases, and the junction held 3 bases outside the gene matches. The CDR3 has 14 amino acids. Profiled with immunoSEQ multiplex PCR; TCRdb holds only in-frame clones, not every one. The sample lists a few hundred thousand clones; around nine tenths were seen once. The specimen was PBMCs or T cells enriched from blood (not recorded which). The TCR was taken from a woman aged 30 to 39 who had recovered from COVID-19. This chain joins TRBV5-6 and TRBJ1-6, with TRBD1 identical over 7 bases. This chain's CDR3 is CASSLQTGNSPLHF. The CDR3 DNA reads TGTGCCAGCAGCTTACAGACAGGGAATTCACCCCTCCACTTT.